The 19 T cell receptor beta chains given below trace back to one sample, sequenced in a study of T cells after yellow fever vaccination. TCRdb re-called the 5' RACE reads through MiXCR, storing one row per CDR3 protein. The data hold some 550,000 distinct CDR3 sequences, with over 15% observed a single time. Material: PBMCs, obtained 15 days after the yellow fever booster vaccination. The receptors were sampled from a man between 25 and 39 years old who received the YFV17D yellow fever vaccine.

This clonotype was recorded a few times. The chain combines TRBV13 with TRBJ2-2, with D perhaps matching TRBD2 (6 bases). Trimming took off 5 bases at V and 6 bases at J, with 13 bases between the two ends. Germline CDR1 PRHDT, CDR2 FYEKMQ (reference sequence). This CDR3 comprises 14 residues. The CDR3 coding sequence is TGTGCCAGCAGCGCCTCCCCGGGGGCCGGGGAGCTGTTTTTT. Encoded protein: CASSASPGAGELFF.

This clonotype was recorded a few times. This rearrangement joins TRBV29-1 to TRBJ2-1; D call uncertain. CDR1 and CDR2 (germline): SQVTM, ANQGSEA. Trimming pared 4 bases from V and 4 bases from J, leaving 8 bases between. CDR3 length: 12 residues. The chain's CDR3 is CSVGVRYNEQFF. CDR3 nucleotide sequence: TGCAGCGTTGGAGTCAGATACAATGAGCAGTTCTTC.

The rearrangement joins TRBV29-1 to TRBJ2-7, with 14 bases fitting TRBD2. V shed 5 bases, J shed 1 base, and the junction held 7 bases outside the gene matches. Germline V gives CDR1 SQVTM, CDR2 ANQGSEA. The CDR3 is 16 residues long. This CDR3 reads CSVWTSGRYGSYEQYF. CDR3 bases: TGCAGCGTTTGGACTAGCGGGAGGTACGGGTCCTACGAGCAGTACTTC.

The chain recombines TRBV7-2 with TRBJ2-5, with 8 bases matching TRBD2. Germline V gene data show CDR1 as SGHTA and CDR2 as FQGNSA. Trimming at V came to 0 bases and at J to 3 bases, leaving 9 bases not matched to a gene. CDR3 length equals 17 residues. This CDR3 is CASSLAGSGTTKETQYF. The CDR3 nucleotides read TGTGCCAGCAGCTTAGCGGGTAGCGGGACGACGAAAGAGACCCAGTACTTC.

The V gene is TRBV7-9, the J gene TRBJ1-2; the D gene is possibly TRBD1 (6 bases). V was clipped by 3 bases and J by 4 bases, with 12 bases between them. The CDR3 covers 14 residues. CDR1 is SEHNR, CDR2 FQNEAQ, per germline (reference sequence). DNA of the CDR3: TGTGCCAGCAGCTTGGGTGGGGGCTTCTATGGCTACACCTTC. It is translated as CASSLGGGFYGYTF.

The CDR3 loop reads CASSVAGLQTGELFF. CDR3 DNA: TGTGCCAGCAGCGTAGCAGGGTTGCAAACCGGGGAGCTGTTTTTT. The rearrangement joins TRBV9 to TRBJ2-2; tentative D call: TRBD1 (5 bases). The V and J ends lost 0 bases and 5 bases respectively, with 11 bases between them. The length of the CDR3 is 15 residues. CDR1 and CDR2 (germline): SGDLS, YYNGEE.

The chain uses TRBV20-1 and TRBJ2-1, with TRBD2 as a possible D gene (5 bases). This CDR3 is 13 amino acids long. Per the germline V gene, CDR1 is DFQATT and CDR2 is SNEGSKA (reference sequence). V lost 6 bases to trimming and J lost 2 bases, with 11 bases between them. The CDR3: CSAWSGAYNEQFF. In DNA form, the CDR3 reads TGCAGTGCGTGGAGCGGAGCCTACAATGAGCAGTTCTTC.

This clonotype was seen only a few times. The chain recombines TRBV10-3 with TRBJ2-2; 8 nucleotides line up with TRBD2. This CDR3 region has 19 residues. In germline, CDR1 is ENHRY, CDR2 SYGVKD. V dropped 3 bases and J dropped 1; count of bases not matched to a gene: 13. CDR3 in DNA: TGTGCCATCAGTGAAAAGCTAATCGCCCGGGAGGGGAACACCGGGGAGCTGTTTTTT. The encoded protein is CAISEKLIAREGNTGELFF.

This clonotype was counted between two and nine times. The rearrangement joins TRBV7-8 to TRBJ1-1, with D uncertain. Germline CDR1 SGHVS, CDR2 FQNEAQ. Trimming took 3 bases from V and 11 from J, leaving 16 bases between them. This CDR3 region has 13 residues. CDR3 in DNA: TGTGCCAGCAGCTTGAAGGAGGCAACATCGGCTTTCTTT. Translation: CASSLKEATSAFF.

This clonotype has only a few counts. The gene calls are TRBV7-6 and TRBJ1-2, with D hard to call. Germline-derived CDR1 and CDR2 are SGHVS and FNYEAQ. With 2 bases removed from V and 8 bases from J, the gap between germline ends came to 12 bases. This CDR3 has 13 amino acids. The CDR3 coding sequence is TGTGCCAGCAGCTTACCCGGGAGCTTAGGCTACACCTTC. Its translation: CASSLPGSLGYTF.

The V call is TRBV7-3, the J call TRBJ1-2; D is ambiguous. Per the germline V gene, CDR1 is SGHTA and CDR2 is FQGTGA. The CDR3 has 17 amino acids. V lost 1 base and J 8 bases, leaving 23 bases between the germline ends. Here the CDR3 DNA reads TGTGCCAGCAGCTTAAACCCTCCGGGAGCGACGAATGAGGGCTACACCTTC. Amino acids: CASSLNPPGATNEGYTF.

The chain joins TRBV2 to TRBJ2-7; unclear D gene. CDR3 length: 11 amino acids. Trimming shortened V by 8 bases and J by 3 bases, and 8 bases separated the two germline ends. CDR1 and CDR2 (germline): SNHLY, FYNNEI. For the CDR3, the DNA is TGTGCCAGCGGATATAACTACGAGCAGTACTTC. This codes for CASGYNYEQYF. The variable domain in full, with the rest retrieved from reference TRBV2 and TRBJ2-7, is EPEVTQTPSHQVTQMGQEVILRCVPISNHLYFYWYRQILGQKVEFLVSFYNNEISEKSEIFDDQFSVERPDGSNFTLKIRSTKLEDSAMYFCASGYNYEQYFGPGTRLTVT.

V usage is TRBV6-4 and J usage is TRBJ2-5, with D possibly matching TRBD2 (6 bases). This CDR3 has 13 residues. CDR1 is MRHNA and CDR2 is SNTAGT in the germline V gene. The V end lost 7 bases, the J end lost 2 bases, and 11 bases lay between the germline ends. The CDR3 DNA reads TGTGCCAGCAACGGAGGGGAGCAAGAGACCCAGTACTTC. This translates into CASNGGEQETQYF.

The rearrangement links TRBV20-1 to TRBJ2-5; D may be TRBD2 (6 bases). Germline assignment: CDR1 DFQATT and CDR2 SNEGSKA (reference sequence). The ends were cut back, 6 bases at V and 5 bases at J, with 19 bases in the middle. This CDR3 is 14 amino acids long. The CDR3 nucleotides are TGCAGTGCAAAGGATCTGGAGGGCCGGGAGACCCAGTACTTC. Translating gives CSAKDLEGRETQYF.

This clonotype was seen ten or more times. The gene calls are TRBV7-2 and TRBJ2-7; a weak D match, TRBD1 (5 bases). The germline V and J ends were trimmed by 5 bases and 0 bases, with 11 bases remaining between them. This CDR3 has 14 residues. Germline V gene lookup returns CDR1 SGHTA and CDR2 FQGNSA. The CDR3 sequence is CASSRDRFSYEQYF. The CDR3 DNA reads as TGTGCCAGCAGCCGAGACAGATTCTCCTACGAGCAGTACTTC.

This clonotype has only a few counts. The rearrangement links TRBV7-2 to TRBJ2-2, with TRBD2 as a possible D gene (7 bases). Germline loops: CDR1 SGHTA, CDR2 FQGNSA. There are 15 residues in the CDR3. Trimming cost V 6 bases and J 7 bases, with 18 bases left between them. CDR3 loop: CASRLRGLLSGELFF. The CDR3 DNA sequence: TGTGCCAGCAGGCTCAGGGGACTACTGAGCGGGGAGCTGTTTTTT.

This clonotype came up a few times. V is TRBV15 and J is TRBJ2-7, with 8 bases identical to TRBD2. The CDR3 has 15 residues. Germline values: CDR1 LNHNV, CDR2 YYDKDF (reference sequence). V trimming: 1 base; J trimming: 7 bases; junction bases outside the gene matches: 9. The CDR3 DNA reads TGTGCCACCAGCAGAGCGCCAGCGGGAGAACGGGAGCAGTACTTC. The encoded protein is CATSRAPAGEREQYF.

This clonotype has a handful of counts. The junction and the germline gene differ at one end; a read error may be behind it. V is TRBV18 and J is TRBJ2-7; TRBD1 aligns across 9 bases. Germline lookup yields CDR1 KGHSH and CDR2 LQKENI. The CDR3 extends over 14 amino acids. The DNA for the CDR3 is TGTGCCAGCTCGCCACAGGGGGCCCACTACGAGCAGTACTTC. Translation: CASSPQGAHYEQYF.

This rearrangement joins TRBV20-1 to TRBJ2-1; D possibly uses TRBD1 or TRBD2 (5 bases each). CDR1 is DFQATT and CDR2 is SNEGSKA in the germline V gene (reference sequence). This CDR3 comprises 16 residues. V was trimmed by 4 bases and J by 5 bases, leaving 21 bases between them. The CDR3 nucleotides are TGCAGTGCTACTTATCACGGGGCACGTACGGACAATGAGCAGTTCTTC. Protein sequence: CSATYHGARTDNEQFF.